This T cell receptor beta chain was observed in a study of brain T cells in children with intractable seizures (dated by TCRdb to the early 2020s). Background for the entire study: Resected brain tissue from 45 to 60 pediatric epilepsy surgery cases was first screened for immune gene transcripts using a NanoString immunology panel. Of the roughly 12 selected surgery cases, pre-surgery blood was also sequenced for eight, so four had brain tissue only.

As concerns this clone: Its antigen remains undetermined. Nothing much larger sits one base from this clone, and base qualities are not available.

Measured from the cysteine to the phenylalanine, the CDR3 is 18 residues long. Just CDR3 DNA is preserved here, 54 bases in frame from base 1. After removal of 2 bases from V and 0 bases from J, the junction retains 7 bases not matched to a gene. The germline V gene gives CDR1 as SGHVS and CDR2 as FNYEAQ. The intended sense of this specimen's time point label: resected brain tissue, or blood drawn just prior to surgery. The surgery cases that showed the highest brain T cell transcript signatures were chosen for TCR beta chain sequencing of brain tissue, and of blood when it was available. Before surgery, patients had received at least one anti-epileptic drug. The TCR-sequenced patients were children whose drug-resistant epilepsy was caused by tuberous sclerosis complex, focal cortical dysplasia, Rasmussen encephalitis or hemimegalencephaly. Bulk genomic DNA was extracted from unsorted brain tissue and whole blood with the Monarch genomic DNA purification kit.

Results the study describes overall, beyond this receptor: Sequencing depth differed between pre- and post-surgery blood, so clones missing from the pre-surgery sample may reflect undersampling. Viral specificity was inferred only from CDR3 sequence similarity, and patients' HCMV serostatus was unknown.

TCR beta chain sequences were generated from genomic DNA using the immunoSEQ assay. The authors' analysis ran thus. CDR3 sequences that did not begin with the conserved framework cysteine at position 104 were removed by hand. To get clonality, the normalized Shannon's Diversity Index was subtracted from one, giving values from 0 (maximal diversity) to 1 (oligoclonal). Differences in the frequency of the same CDR3 between samples, such as brain versus blood, were assessed with chi-squared comparison-of-proportions tests. Public clonotypes were found by searching immuneACCESS, and the VDJdb browser was used to assess similarity to known antiviral clonotypes. TCRdb took this table from immuneACCESS and kept in-frame rearrangements with V and J called. Such tables lack part of the clones; where checked against another copy, unresolved V genes explain under half of the gap, and the rest is unexplained. The DNA gave D and trimming, while V, J and clone size come from that table. Within this sample are tens of thousands of clones, with about 93% of them counted one time only. The biggest ten clones account for approximately 1.5% of the sample.

This TCR was sampled from a boy in the first two years of life with tuberous sclerosis and intractable seizures. Recombination joined TRBV7-6 with TRBJ2-1; 10 central bases correspond to TRBD2. The input for sequencing was peripheral blood, taken at surgery. The nucleotides are TGTGCCAGCAGCTTAAAGGGACTAGCGATACGCTCCTACAATGAGCAGTTCTTC. Translated, this gives CASSLKGLAIRSYNEQFF. The reference TRBV7-6 and TRBJ2-1 proteins fill in what lies around the CDR3, so the full variable domain reads GAGVSQSPRYKVTKRGQDVALRCDPISGHVSLYWYRQALGQGPEFLTYFNYEAQQDKSGLPNDRFSAERPEGSISTLTIQRTEQRDSAMYRCASSLKGLAIRSYNEQFFGPGTRLTVL.